This T cell receptor (beta chain) was retrieved from a study of blood T cell repertoires in COVID-19. Libraries were prepared by immunoSEQ multiplex PCR; TCRdb keeps only in-frame clonotypes and omits some of them. This sample has 90,000 to 120,000 clones, with about 93% found just once. Trimming took off 8 bases at V and 2 bases at J, with 17 bases between the two ends. The CDR3 covers 15 residues. Germline CDR1 SGHNT, CDR2 YENEEA. The TCR was taken from a woman younger than 45 with acute or convalescent COVID-19. The sample taken for sequencing was peripheral blood. V and J are TRBV11-3 and TRBJ2-3; D might be TRBD2 (5 bases). The CDR3 is CASSDPRGFTDTQYF. The CDR3 DNA follows: TGTGCCAGCTCTGATCCCCGCGGGTTCACAGATACGCAGTATTTT.